This record looks at one T cell receptor (beta chain) sequence and its context. Antigen unknown. The data were taken from a study of Ad26.COV2.S vaccination and SARS-CoV-2 variants. Findings of the study overall: It was vaccine recipients, not placebo recipients, who had the higher spike-specific TCR breadth.

J gave up 7 bases and V 8 bases, and 9 bases lay outside the gene matches. The CDR3 length is 13 residues. In germline, CDR1 is GTSNPN, CDR2 SVGIG (reference sequence). Using immunoSEQ multiplex PCR, the repertoire was profiled, and TCRdb retains in-frame clones only, with some absent. Found here are about 680,000 clones, roughly 90% of them singletons; the top ten hold about 1.5%. Treatment in this sample: about 20 received Ad26.COV2.S at low or high dose, single or two shots; about 5 received placebo; per-sample allocation not given. Day 63 following the first vaccine or placebo injection was when the samples were taken. In the vaccine, an Ad26 vector expressed the SARS-CoV-2 spike of the Wuhan strain.

The source of this sequence is a person aged 18-65 years who received the Ad26.COV2.S COVID-19 vaccine or a placebo. This sequence joins TRBV30 and TRBJ1-1; 11 nucleotides match TRBD1. The source material was peripheral blood, sampled in a trial of Ad26.COV2.S vaccine versus placebo. The CDR3 sequence is CAQDRDRGIEAFF. DNA of the CDR3: TGTGCCCAAGACCGGGACAGGGGGATTGAAGCTTTCTTT.